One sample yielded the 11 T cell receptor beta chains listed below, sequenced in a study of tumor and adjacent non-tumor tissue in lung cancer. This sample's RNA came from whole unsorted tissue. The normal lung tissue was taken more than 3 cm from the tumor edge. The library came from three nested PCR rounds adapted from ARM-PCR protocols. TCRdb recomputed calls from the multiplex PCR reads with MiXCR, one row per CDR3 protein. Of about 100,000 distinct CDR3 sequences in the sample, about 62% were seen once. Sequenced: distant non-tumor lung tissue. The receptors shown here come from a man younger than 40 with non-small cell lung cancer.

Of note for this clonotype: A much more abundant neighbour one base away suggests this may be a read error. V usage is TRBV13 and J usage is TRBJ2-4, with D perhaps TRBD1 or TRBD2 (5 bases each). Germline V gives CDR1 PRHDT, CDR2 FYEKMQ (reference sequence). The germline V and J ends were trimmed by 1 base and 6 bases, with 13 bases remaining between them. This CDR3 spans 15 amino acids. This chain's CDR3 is CASSLVASRANIQYF. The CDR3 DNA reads TGTGCCAGCAGCTTAGTGGCTAGCAGGGCAAACATTCAGTACTTC.

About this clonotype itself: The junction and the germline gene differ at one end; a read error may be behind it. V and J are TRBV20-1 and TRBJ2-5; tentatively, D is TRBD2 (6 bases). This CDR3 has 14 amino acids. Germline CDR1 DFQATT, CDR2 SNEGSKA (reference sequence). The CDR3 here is CSASGGGGEVTQCF. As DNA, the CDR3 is TGCAGTGCTAGCGGGGGAGGAGGGGAAGTGACCCAGTGCTTC.

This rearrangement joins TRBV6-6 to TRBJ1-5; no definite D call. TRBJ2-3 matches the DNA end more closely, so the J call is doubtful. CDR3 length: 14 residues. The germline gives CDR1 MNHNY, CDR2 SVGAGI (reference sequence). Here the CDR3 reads CASSPSPGNQAQYF. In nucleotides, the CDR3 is TGTGCCAGCAGTCCTTCCCCCGGCAATCAGGCCCAGTATTTT.

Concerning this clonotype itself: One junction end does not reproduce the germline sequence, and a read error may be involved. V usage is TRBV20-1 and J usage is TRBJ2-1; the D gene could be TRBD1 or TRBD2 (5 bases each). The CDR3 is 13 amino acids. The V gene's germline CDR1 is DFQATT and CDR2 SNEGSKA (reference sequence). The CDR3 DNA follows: TGCAATGCTAGACGGGGCTCAGGGAATGAGCAGTTCTTT. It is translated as CNARRGSGNEQFF.

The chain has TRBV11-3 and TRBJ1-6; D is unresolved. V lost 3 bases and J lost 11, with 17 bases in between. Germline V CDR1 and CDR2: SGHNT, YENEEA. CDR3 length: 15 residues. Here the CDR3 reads CASSLEEWRNTPLHF. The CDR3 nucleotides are TGTGCCAGCAGCTTGGAAGAGTGGCGGAATACACCCCTCCACTTT.

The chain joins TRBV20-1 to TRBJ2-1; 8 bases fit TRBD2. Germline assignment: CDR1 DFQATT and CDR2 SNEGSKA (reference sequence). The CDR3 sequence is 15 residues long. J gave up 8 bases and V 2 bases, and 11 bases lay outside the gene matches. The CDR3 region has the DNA TGCAGTGCTAGAACCGGGACTCGCGGGAGGCATGAGCAGTTCTTC. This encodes CSARTGTRGRHEQFF.

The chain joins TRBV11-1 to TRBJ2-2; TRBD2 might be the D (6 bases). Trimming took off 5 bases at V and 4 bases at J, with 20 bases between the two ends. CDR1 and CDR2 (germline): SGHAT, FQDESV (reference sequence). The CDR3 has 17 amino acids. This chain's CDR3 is CASSPWRGVQGTGELFF. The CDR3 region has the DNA TGTGCCAGCAGCCCGTGGCGGGGAGTGCAGGGCACCGGGGAGCTGTTTTTT.

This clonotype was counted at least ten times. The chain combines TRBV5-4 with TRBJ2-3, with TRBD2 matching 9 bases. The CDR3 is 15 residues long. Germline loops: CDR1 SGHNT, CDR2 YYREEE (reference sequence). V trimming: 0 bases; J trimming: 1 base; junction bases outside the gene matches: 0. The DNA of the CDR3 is TGTGCCAGCAGCTTGGGACTAGCGGGCACAGATACGCAGTATTTT. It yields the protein CASSLGLAGTDTQYF.

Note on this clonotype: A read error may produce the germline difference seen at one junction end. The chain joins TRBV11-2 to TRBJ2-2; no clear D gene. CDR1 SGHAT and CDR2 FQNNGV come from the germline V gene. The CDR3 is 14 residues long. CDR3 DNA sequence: TGTGTCAGCAGTTATGGAACCGACACCGGGGAGCTGTTTTTT. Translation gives CVSSYGTDTGELFF.

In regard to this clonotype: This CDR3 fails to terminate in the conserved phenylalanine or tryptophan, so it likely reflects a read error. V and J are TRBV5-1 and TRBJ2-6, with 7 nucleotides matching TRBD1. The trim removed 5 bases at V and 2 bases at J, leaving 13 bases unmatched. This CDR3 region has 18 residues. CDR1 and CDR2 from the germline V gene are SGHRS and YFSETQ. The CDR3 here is CASSINPGGWTGANVLTL. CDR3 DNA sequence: TGCGCCAGCAGTATTAACCCAGGGGGATGGACTGGGGCCAACGTCCTGACTTTA.

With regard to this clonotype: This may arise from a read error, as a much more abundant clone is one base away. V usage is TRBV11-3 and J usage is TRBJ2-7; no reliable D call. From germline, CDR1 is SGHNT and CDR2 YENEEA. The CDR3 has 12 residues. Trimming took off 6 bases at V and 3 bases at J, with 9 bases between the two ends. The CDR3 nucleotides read TGTGCCAGCAGGTTAACGGGCTACGAGCAGTACTTC. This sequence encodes CASRLTGYEQYF.